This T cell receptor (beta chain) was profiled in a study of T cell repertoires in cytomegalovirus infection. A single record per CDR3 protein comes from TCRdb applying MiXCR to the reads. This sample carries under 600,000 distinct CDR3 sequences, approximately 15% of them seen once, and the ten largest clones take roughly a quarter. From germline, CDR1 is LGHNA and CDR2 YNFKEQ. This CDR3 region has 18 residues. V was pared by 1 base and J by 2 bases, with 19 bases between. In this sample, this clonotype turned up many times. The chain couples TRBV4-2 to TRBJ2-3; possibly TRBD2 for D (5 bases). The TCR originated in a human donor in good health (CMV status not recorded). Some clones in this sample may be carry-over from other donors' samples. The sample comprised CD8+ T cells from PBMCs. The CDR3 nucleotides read TGTGCCAGCAGCCAAGGGGAATTAGGAGACTACCTCACAGATACGCAGTATTTT. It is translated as CASSQGELGDYLTDTQYF.